The next 19 T cell receptor beta chains were all read from a single sample in a study of blood T cell repertoires in COVID-19. Generated by immunoSEQ multiplex PCR, the TCRdb table keeps only in-frame clones and is missing some. The repertoire includes 200,000 or so clones, about 85% of them detected once, and less than 14% sits in the top ten. Sequenced material: PBMCs or T cells enriched from blood (not recorded which). The receptors here all came from a man aged 30 to 39 who had recovered from COVID-19.

The chain is built from TRBV5-1 and TRBJ2-2; D not certain. This CDR3 is 13 amino acids long. Trimming pared 2 bases from V and 4 bases from J, leaving 6 bases between. The germline CDR1 and CDR2 sequences are SGHRS and YFSETQ. The CDR3 loop is CASSFRGTGELFF. CDR3 coding DNA: TGCGCCAGCAGCTTTCGCGGCACCGGGGAGCTGTTTTTT.

V and J are TRBV28 and TRBJ1-2; maybe TRBD1 (6 bases). The V end lost 6 bases, the J end lost 4 bases, and 12 bases lay between the germline ends. The CDR3 is 13 residues long. Per germline, CDR1 MDHEN and CDR2 SYDVKM. The CDR3 loop reads CASSTTGPYGYTF. Here the CDR3 DNA reads TGTGCCAGCAGCACTACAGGGCCCTATGGCTACACCTTC.

This clone was detected once. V gene TRBV28 combines with J gene TRBJ2-4, with 12 bases fitting TRBD2. CDR3 length equals 15 residues. V lost 8 bases to trimming and J lost 3 bases; unmatched junction nucleotides: 5. Per germline, CDR1 MDHEN and CDR2 SYDVKM. CDR3 region: CASLAGGAGKNIQYF. The CDR3 DNA reads TGTGCCAGCCTAGCGGGGGGGGCCGGCAAAAACATTCAGTACTTC. Supplemented by reference TRBV28 and TRBJ2-4, the full variable domain reads DVKVTQSSRYLVKRTGEKVFLECVQDMDHENMFWYRQDPGLGLRLIYFSYDVKMKEKGDIPEGYSVSREKKERFSLILESASTNQTSMYLCASLAGGAGKNIQYFGAGTRLSVL.

The count of this clone is one. The chain combines TRBV6-5 with TRBJ1-2; D perhaps matches TRBD1 (5 bases). Germline lookup yields CDR1 MNHEY and CDR2 SVGAGI. Trimming pared 5 bases from V and 4 bases from J, leaving 8 bases between. CDR3 size: 12 residues. The CDR3 DNA reads as TGTGCCAGCAGTCTGGGGGGCTATGGCTACACCTTC. Its protein is CASSLGGYGYTF.

This clone was seen more than once but under ten times. This sequence joins TRBV7-6 and TRBJ2-7; D is perhaps TRBD1 (6 bases). This CDR3 is built from 14 residues. Germline values: CDR1 SGHVS, CDR2 FNYEAQ. V shed 5 bases and J shed 4 bases, with 15 bases lying between them. CDR3 region: CASSPEQGGYEQYF. The CDR3 DNA reads TGTGCCAGCAGCCCGGAACAGGGCGGATACGAGCAGTACTTC.

This rearrangement joins TRBV18 to TRBJ1-1, with 7 bases fitting TRBD1. The V gene end was trimmed by 3 bases and the J gene end by 10 bases; junction bases not matched to a gene: 5. CDR3 length: 12 residues. Germline V gene data show CDR1 as KGHSH and CDR2 as LQKENI. Here the CDR3 DNA reads TGTGCCAGCTCACCCGGACAGGAAGTAGCTTTCTTT. Protein product: CASSPGQEVAFF. The whole variable domain, remainder taken from reference TRBV18 and TRBJ1-1, is NAGVMQNPRHLVRRRGQEARLRCSPMKGHSHVYWYRQLPEEGLKFMVYLQKENIIDESGMPKERFSAEFPKEGPSILRIQQVVRGDSAAYFCASSPGQEVAFFGQGTRLTVV.

V usage is TRBV19 and J usage is TRBJ2-3, with 10 bases fitting TRBD2. The junction had 5 bases not matched to a gene; V was cut back by 0 bases and J by 2 bases. The CDR3 length is 17 residues. Germline V CDR1 and CDR2: LNHDA, SQIVND (reference sequence). The CDR3 nucleotides are TGTGCCAGTAGTATAGATTTAGCGGGGGGACCCACAGATACGCAGTATTTT. This sequence encodes CASSIDLAGGPTDTQYF.

The chain joins TRBV27 to TRBJ1-4; tentatively, D is TRBD1 (6 bases). The ends were cut back, 4 bases at V and 7 bases at J, with 13 bases in the middle. The CDR3 totals 14 residues. Germline CDR1 reads MNHEY; CDR2 reads SMNVEV (reference sequence). The chain's CDR3 is CASSSGPGVEKLFF. CDR3 bases: TGTGCCAGCAGTTCCGGGCCAGGGGTTGAAAAACTGTTTTTT.

The chain joins TRBV11-2 to TRBJ2-1, with TRBD2 as a possible D gene (6 bases). CDR1 and CDR2 (germline): SGHAT, FQNNGV. The V and J ends lost 7 bases and 5 bases respectively, with 24 bases between them. The CDR3 runs 17 residues. The CDR3 region is CASKERGRTSSNNEQFF. The CDR3 DNA sequence: TGTGCCAGCAAAGAACGGGGGAGGACCTCAAGTAACAATGAGCAGTTCTTC.

The chain links TRBV28 to TRBJ1-4; 8 bases map to TRBD1. From germline, CDR1 is MDHEN and CDR2 SYDVKM. The trim removed 2 bases at V and 3 bases at J, leaving 8 bases unmatched. This CDR3 is 17 amino acids long. The CDR3 DNA sequence: TGTGCCAGCAGTTTAGGCCGGACAGGGTTTGCTAATGAAAAACTGTTTTTT. The encoded protein is CASSLGRTGFANEKLFF.

The chain is built from TRBV5-1 and TRBJ1-1, with 8 positions matching TRBD1. V lost 0 bases, J lost 9 bases, and 10 bases stayed unmatched. Germline assignment: CDR1 SGHRS and CDR2 YFSETQ. The CDR3 extends over 15 amino acids. CDR3 sequence reads: CASSLEGRGHNQAFF. The CDR3 bases are TGCGCCAGCAGCTTGGAAGGCAGGGGGCACAATCAAGCTTTCTTT.

V and J are TRBV10-1 and TRBJ2-2, with a possible D match to TRBD1 (6 bases). CDR3 size: 13 residues. Germline V lookup: CDR1 WNHNN, CDR2 SYGVQD (reference sequence). Trimming pared 6 bases from V and 7 bases from J, leaving 12 bases between. CDR3 protein: CASRTGTNGELFF. CDR3 nucleotide sequence: TGCGCCAGCAGAACAGGGACCAACGGGGAGCTGTTTTTT.

The chain combines TRBV27 with TRBJ2-3, with TRBD2 matching 15 bases. The CDR3 has 18 amino acids. The germline V gene encodes CDR1 MNHEY and CDR2 SMNVEV (reference sequence). The V gene end was trimmed by 8 bases and the J gene end by 5 bases; junction bases not matched to a gene: 14. CDR3: CASPDPGLAGGVIDTQYF. In DNA form, the CDR3 reads TGTGCCAGCCCAGACCCGGGACTAGCGGGAGGAGTGATAGATACGCAGTATTTT.

This clone was seen only once. The chain links TRBV5-1 to TRBJ2-3, with D possibly TRBD2 on 6 matching bases. From germline, CDR1 is SGHRS and CDR2 YFSETQ. This CDR3 is 15 amino acids long. With 1 base removed from V and 0 bases from J, the gap between germline ends came to 9 bases. The chain's CDR3 is CASSLTGVSTDTQYF. For the CDR3, the DNA is TGCGCCAGCAGCTTGACGGGGGTCAGCACAGATACGCAGTATTTT.

V is TRBV2 and J is TRBJ1-4, with D uncertain. Trimming took 4 bases from V and 11 from J, leaving 8 bases between them. Germline V gene data show CDR1 as SNHLY and CDR2 as FYNNEI. This CDR3 comprises 11 residues. The CDR3 region is CASSVEDKLFF. The CDR3 nucleotides are TGTGCCAGCAGTGTAGAGGATAAACTGTTTTTT.

V and J are TRBV28 and TRBJ2-5; D perhaps matches TRBD1 (5 bases). Per germline, CDR1 MDHEN and CDR2 SYDVKM. The CDR3 has 15 amino acids. Trimming shortened V by 2 bases and J by 5 bases, and 15 bases separated the two germline ends. CDR3 coding DNA: TGTGCCAGCAGTTTAAGGGGCCCACTTCGGGAGACCCAGTACTTC. This gives the protein CASSLRGPLRETQYF.

This clone was counted only a few times. This chain uses TRBV7-2 with TRBJ2-1, with TRBD2 identical over 10 bases. There are 15 residues in the CDR3. Trimming at V came to 5 bases and at J to 5 bases, leaving 6 bases not matched to a gene. Germline V gene sequence: CDR1 SGHTA, CDR2 FQGNSA. CDR3 sequence: CASSPRTSGNNEQFF. The CDR3 DNA is TGTGCCAGCAGCCCCCGGACTAGCGGAAACAATGAGCAGTTCTTC.

DNA of the CDR3: TGTGCCAGCTCACTGATGCCGGGAGACACTAATGAAAAACTGTTTTTT. Its translation: CASSLMPGDTNEKLFF. The rearrangement links TRBV18 to TRBJ1-4; D gene uncertain. Germline assignment: CDR1 KGHSH and CDR2 LQKENI. The CDR3 is made up of 16 amino acids. Deletions cut 4 bases from V and 2 bases from J, with 14 bases between.

This clone was seen once. The V call is TRBV4-2, the J call TRBJ2-5, with D possibly matching TRBD2 (6 bases). The CDR3 contains 15 residues. The ends were cut back, 4 bases at V and 4 bases at J, with 16 bases in the middle. Germline lookup yields CDR1 LGHNA and CDR2 YNFKEQ. The CDR3 sequence: CASSRTQERVETQYF. Written as DNA, the CDR3 is TGTGCCAGCAGCCGAACCCAGGAGCGGGTAGAGACCCAGTACTTC.